This TCR beta chain was sequenced in a study of cytomegalovirus exposure and HLA in healthy donors (dated by TCRdb to 2015 to 2018). Regarding the study in general: According to an earlier analysis of several hundred of the donors, 200 million or so T cells yielded 100 million or so unique TCR beta sequences and approximately 300 Gb of sequence data. Approximately 300 gigabases of sequencing data and around 80 million unique TCR sequences made up an early release that covered 640 HLA-typed donors. Among the roughly 370 genotyped donors, under 90% belonged to the genetic ancestry cluster associated with self-reported Caucasian donors. The aim of the study was to test whether cataloging public T cell receptors could identify signatures of past pathogen exposure. The study used immunosequencing to profile the T cell repertoires of approximately 650 subjects and linked those repertoires to cytomegalovirus serostatus. A separate validation cohort of 90 to 150 different subjects was used in addition to the roughly 700-subject first cohort. The study combined high-throughput TCR immunosequencing, statistical association of individual TCRs with disease status, and machine learning to predict cytomegalovirus infection status. A later analysis re-examined previously published TCR beta repertoires from more than 600 donors and added high-resolution HLA genotyping to investigate patterns of TCR occurrence. Rather than drawing on any new phenotypic data, the later analysis identified candidate immune exposures from TCR beta sequences and the way those sequences occurred across donors. An earlier analysis of 587 of the donors used high-throughput TCR beta sequencing to judge whether each TCR beta V gene segment behaved as functional or pseudogenic. Donor age, sex, ethnicity and CMV serostatus were collected together with the repertoire data. In a later genetic analysis, genome-wide SNP genotypes for about 60% of the 666 donors were used, and that subset was treated as a discovery cohort. Every repertoire in the discovery cohort had been generated on one and the same sequencing platform. HLA typing covered class I and class II loci at four-digit resolution. The number of typed donors differed by locus: 629-630 for A, B, C, DRB1 and DQB1; 500 to 550 for DQA1; some 590 for DPA1; and about 470 for DPB1. About five DR-DQ haplotypes were treated as single units for association and clustering because of strong linkage in the cohort. Among 398 genotyped donors of the cohort, an average of approximately 240,000 unique TCR beta nucleotide sequences were sequenced per donor, roughly a sixth of them non-productive.

Looking up the germline V gene (reference sequence) yields CDR1 LNHDA and CDR2 SQIVND. V is shortened by 10 bases, J by 3 bases, and the region joining them spans 11 bases. The CDR3 holds 12 amino acids from the cysteine to the phenylalanine. Only CDR3 DNA remains: 36 bases, in frame from the first base. As concerns this clone: Its antigen is currently not known. No qualities accompany the bases; no much larger clone lies one base away.

The library was prepared using the immunoSEQ multiplex PCR assay. For the multiplex PCR, a mixture combining 60 forward primers for TCR Vbeta segments and 13 reverse primers for TCR Jbeta segments was used. Amplification of the CDR3 region of rearranged TCR beta genes was performed with a multiplex PCR assay on genomic DNA. The Illumina HiSeq System was used to sequence the amplified TCR beta libraries as 87-base-pair reads. As for the authors' bioinformatics: A later analysis counted about 80 million unique TCR beta chains across the 550 to 800 repertoires, and some 11 million of these chains were shared by at least two donors. A nearest-neighbor algorithm error-corrected the raw reads and collapsed the reads into unique sequences, merging closely related sequences to remove PCR and sequencing errors. To assign V, D and J gene segments, CDR3 sequences were aligned to IMGT reference sequences. Each retained sequence needed at least a six-nucleotide match to both a V gene segment and a J gene segment. Rearrangements were called productive when the CDR3 lacked stop codons and stayed in frame with V and J; all others were non-productive. CDR3 was defined according to IMGT convention as the region running from the second conserved V-encoded cysteine to the conserved J-encoded phenylalanine. The earlier analysis of roughly 590 of the donors excluded any sequence lacking an unambiguous match to a single V gene segment. An earlier analysis of 500 to 600 of the donors classified V segments as functional when productive rearrangements were above 56.7% and as segregating when the standard deviation between donors was above 5%. A statistical classification framework was built for diagnosing cytomegalovirus status from the catalog of TCR beta chain sequences. In a later analysis, V and J genes were assigned by comparing TCR nucleotide sequences against IMGT/GENE-DB human TR gene sequences. Using the TCRdist pipeline, a later analysis assigned CDR3 sequences along with most-parsimonious VDJ recombination scenarios. In a later analysis, each TCR beta chain was defined by its CDR3 amino acid sequence together with its V-gene family, and reads without a unique V-gene family were excluded. As a way to deal with suspected cross-contamination and a sequencing artifact, a later analysis dropped 450 to 600 nucleotide sequences that were highly shared and had low generation probability. In a later analysis, a clonal expansion index for each public chain was calculated from normalized within-repertoire ranks of inferred template counts. Generation probabilities in a later analysis came from a VDJ recombination model fitted to out-of-frame rearrangements, and those results were checked against IGoR. A later analysis scored TCR-TCR, TCR-HLA and TCR-CMV co-occurrence with hypergeometric tests, applying a repertoire-size bias correction to TCR pairs. To estimate false discovery rates, a later analysis permuted the HLA or CMV assignments 20 times. In a later analysis, co-occurring TCRs were grouped with DBSCAN, and TCRdist sequence similarity was added when clustering was performed within HLA-allele-positive subsets. For co-occurrence clustering, repertoires with fewer than 30,000 or more than 120,000 public chains were excluded, along with several repertoires with anomalous nucleotide sharing. Held by TCRdb, this immuneACCESS table contains in-frame sequences only and omits some clones. Under half of the omission traces to an unresolved V gene where checked; the cause of the rest is unknown. V and J calls plus clone size are reproduced from that table; the DNA served to infer D and trimming. The sample yields 180,000 or so clones; more than 80% were counted once. Roughly 4.4% of the sample goes to the ten largest clones.

The cohort consisted of 670 or so healthy bone marrow donors. Cohort members were all nominally healthy when sampled, although unrecorded immune exposures were likely present. The donor tested CMV seropositive, placing the donor among the roughly 300 seropositive members of the cohort. A peripheral blood sample was collected from each donor, and TCR beta sequencing was performed on peripheral blood mononuclear cells. Genomic DNA extraction from the blood cell samples was performed with the Qiagen DNeasy Blood Extraction Kit. General findings and caveats noted by the study authors: When HLA alleles, especially DR and DQ, strongly co-occurred, TCR associations were difficult to assign to individual alleles. In the study, around 160 TCR beta chains were listed as associated with cytomegalovirus. Roughly uniform sequencing depth across donors was assumed in presence/absence analyses, although this assumption may not hold. Several of the top co-occurrence clusters appeared to be linked to parvovirus B19, influenza, CMV and Epstein-Barr virus, according to a later analysis. The cohort was sequenced for TCR beta chains only, and without alpha or paired-chain data the features that could be detected were limited. Because HLA typing was missing for some donors at each locus, association tests included only the typed subset. An association between a missense DCLRE1C variant and V-gene and J-gene trimming of TCR beta chains was found in a later genetic analysis and replicated in an independent cohort. According to a later genetic analysis, donors in an Asian-associated ancestry cluster had fewer N-insertions in productive TCRs than the roughly 700-donor mean. In an earlier analysis of roughly 500 of the donors, most TCR beta V segments appeared in productive rearrangements about 87% or about 30% of the time, broadly matching IMGT annotations. A later analysis associated roughly 17,000 TCR beta sequences with specific HLA alleles at a false discovery rate of 0.05. CMV serostatus was the only immune exposure information available for the cohort. The classifier was reported to diagnose cytomegalovirus status with high specificity and sensitivity in both the original and validation cohorts. The earlier analysis of 587 of the donors excluded fewer than 20 rarely observed V segments, including chromosome 9 orphons, because counts were too low. Most CMV-associated TCR beta chains appeared to be HLA-restricted in a later analysis, and the HLA associations seemed to be driven largely by CMV exposure. In vitro tests confirmed that a few of the cytomegalovirus-associated TCR beta chains recognize cytomegalovirus antigens. The authors suggested that the approach could potentially be generalized to other disease states and immunological phenotypes. Some IMGT-functional V segments, including TRBV6-2 and TRBV6-3, could not be told apart with the 87-base-pair reads, so those segments were excluded. Most TCR sequences were observed very rarely across donors, whereas some public TCRs were present in many individuals. A later analysis found that HLA-associated TCR beta chains were more clonally expanded and had lower generation probabilities than equally common non-associated chains. A cluster of highly shared sequence variants was judged likely to be a technical artifact of the sequencing pipeline. In a later analysis, the rate of TCR association differed among HLA loci, with DRB1 alleles having the most associated TCRs and HLA-C alleles having the fewest. A further reported finding was that TCR beta sequences accurately predicted the HLA-A and HLA-B alleles for most subjects in the first cohort. Correlated functional status among segregating V segments might reflect linkage disequilibrium, but an unknown experimental factor could not be ruled out.

This sequence uses TRBV19 and TRBJ2-3; 5 matching bases give a weak D call of TRBD1. The sequence came from a woman aged 18-29 years in good health and CMV-seropositive. The sequencing input was PBMCs. The DNA sequence follows: TGTGCCACCAGTGCAGGGACAGATACGCAGTATTTT. Its protein product is CATSAGTDTQYF.